This T cell receptor beta chain is from a study of T cell responses to AZD1222 COVID-19 vaccine. Findings and caveats of the study: Females made up more of the donors, who were largely white British, and clonal diversity may have come out too low. Increased Spike-specific TCR breadth and depth were observed after two AZD1222 doses. None of the repertoires were sampled until the peak T cell response had passed. Nearly half of the spike-specific TCRs reportedly recognize variant regions that carry no mutations.

A remark on this clone: Its antigen remains unknown.

V gave up 3 bases and J gave up 0 bases, with 13 bases separating them. The CDR3 contains 16 residues. Germline V lookup: CDR1 SEHNR, CDR2 FQNEAQ (reference sequence). Clones were sequenced by immunoSEQ multiplex PCR, and TCRdb holds only the in-frame ones, with some missing. The sample shows 80,000 to 95,000 clones, 90% of them seen only once. This specimen was peripheral blood, taken 28 days after the second AZD1222 dose. This receptor was taken from an adult who received the AZD1222 COVID-19 vaccine. This rearrangement joins TRBV7-9 to TRBJ2-3; TRBD2 is a possible D gene (6 bases). The CDR3 coding sequence is TGTGCCAGCAGCTTGGTATTAGCGGCAAGCACAGATACGCAGTATTTT. Its protein product is CASSLVLAASTDTQYF.